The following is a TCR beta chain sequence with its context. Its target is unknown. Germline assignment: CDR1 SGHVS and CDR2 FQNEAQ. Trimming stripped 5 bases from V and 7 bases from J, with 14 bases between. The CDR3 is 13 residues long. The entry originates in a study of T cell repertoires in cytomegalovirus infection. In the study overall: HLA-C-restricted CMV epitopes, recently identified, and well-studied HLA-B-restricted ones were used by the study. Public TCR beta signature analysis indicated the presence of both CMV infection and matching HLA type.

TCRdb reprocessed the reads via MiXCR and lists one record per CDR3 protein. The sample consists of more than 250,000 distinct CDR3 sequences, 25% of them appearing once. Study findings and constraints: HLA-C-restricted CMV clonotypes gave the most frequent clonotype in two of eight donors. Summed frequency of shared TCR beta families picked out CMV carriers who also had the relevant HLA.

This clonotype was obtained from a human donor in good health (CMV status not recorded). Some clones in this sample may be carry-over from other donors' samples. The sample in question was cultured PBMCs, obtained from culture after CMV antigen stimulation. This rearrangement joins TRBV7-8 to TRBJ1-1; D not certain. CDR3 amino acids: CASSLGPTVEAFF. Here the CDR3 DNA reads TGTGCCAGCAGCCTCGGACCCACCGTTGAAGCTTTCTTT.